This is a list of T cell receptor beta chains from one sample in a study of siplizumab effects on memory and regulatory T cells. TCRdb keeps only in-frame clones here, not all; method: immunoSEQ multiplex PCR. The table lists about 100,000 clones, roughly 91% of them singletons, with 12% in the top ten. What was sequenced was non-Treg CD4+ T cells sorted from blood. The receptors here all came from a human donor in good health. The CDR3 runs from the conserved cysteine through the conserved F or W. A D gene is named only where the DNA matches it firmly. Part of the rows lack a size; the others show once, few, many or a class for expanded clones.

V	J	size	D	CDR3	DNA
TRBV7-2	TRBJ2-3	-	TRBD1	CASSSSRDRGDTQYF	TGTGCCAGCAGCTCGTCCCGGGACAGGGGGGATACGCAGTATTTT
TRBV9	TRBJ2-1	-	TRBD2	CASSVGLAGVGEQFF	TGTGCCAGCAGCGTAGGACTAGCGGGAGTCGGAGAGCAGTTCTTC
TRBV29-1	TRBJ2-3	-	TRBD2	CSDGTSGSWGDTQYF	TGCAGCGACGGGACTAGCGGTTCATGGGGAGATACGCAGTATTTT
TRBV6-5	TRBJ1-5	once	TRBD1	CASSRQGVDNQPQHF	TGTGCCAGCAGCCGGCAGGGGGTGGACAATCAGCCCCAGCATTTT
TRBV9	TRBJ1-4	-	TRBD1	CASSVGRGLLNEKLFF	TGTGCCAGCAGCGTAGGGAGGGGGCTGCTTAATGAAAAACTGTTTTTT
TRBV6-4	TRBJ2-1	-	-	CASSDAGERNEQFF	TGTGCCAGCAGTGACGCAGGGGAGAGGAATGAGCAGTTCTTC
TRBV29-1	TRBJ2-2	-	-	CSVAEEPGELFF	TGCAGCGTAGCGGAAGAGCCCGGGGAGCTGTTTTTT
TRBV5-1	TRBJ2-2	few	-	CASCPNTGELFF	TGCGCCAGCTGCCCGAACACCGGGGAGCTGTTTTTT
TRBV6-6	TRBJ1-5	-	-	CASSSQNQPQHF	TGTGCCAGCAGTTCCCAAAATCAGCCCCAGCATTTT
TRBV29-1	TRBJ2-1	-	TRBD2	CSVVSGRASYNEQFF	TGCAGCGTAGTTAGCGGGAGGGCCTCCTACAATGAGCAGTTCTTC
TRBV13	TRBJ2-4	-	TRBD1	CASSSGQRTQYF	TGTGCCAGCAGCTCGGGACAGAGGACTCAGTACTTC
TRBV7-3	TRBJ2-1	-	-	CASSPPRGEQFF	TGTGCCAGCAGCCCACCGCGGGGTGAGCAGTTCTTC
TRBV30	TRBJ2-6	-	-	CAWSQAGANVLTF	TGTGCCTGGAGTCAAGCTGGGGCCAACGTCCTGACTTTC
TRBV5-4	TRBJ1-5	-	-	CASSLEGGTQPQHF	TGTGCCAGCAGCTTGGAGGGGGGTACTCAGCCCCAGCATTTT
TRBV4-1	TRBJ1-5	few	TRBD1	CASSQETGLLNQPQHF	TGCGCCAGCAGCCAAGAGACAGGGCTCCTCAATCAGCCCCAGCATTTT
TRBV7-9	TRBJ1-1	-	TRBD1	CASSLEHRGNTEAFF	TGTGCCAGCAGCTTAGAACACAGGGGGAACACTGAAGCTTTCTTT
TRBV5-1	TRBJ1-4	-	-	CASSPAGGGAREKLFF	TGCGCCAGCAGCCCGGCAGGCGGGGGGGCGCGAGAAAAACTGTTTTTT
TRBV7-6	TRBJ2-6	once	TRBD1	CASSLAGQGAPGANVLTF	TGTGCCAGCAGCTTAGCAGGGCAGGGGGCTCCTGGGGCCAACGTCCTGACTTTC
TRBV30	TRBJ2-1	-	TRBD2	CAWSVLAGGYNEQFF	TGTGCCTGGAGTGTACTTGCGGGGGGCTACAATGAGCAGTTCTTC
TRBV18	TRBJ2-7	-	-	CASSPRLWDEQYF	TGTGCCAGCTCACCGAGGCTCTGGGACGAGCAGTACTTC
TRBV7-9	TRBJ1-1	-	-	CASSLIAKIEAFF	TGTGCCAGCAGCTTAATTGCGAAAATTGAAGCTTTCTTT
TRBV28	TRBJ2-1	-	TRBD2	CASRPTSGRVYEQFF	TGTGCCAGCAGGCCTACTAGCGGGAGGGTCTATGAGCAGTTCTTC
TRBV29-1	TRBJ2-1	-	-	CSVEPSMGNEQFF	TGCAGCGTTGAGCCTAGTATGGGGAATGAGCAGTTCTTC
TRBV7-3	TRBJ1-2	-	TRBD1	CASSLGTGETYGYTF	TGTGCCAGCAGCTTGGGGACAGGGGAGACCTATGGCTACACCTTC
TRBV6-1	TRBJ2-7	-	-	CASSVTPSYEQYF	TGTGCCAGCAGTGTTACCCCCTCCTACGAGCAGTACTTC
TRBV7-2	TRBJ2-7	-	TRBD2	CASSPTSGTTYEQYF	TGTGCCAGCAGCCCGACTAGCGGGACCACCTACGAGCAGTACTTC
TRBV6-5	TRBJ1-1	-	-	CASSYSTYRKNTEAFF	TGTGCCAGCAGTTACTCGACGTATCGGAAGAACACTGAAGCTTTCTTT
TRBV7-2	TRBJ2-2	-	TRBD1	CASSSIRQGVIGELFF	TGTGCCAGCAGCTCTATTAGACAGGGGGTGATCGGGGAGCTGTTTTTT
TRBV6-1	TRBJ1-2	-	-	CASSPNNYGYTF	TGTGCCAGCAGTCCTAACAACTATGGCTACACCTTC
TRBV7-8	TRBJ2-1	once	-	CASSPSRSSHNEQFF	TGTGCCAGCAGCCCCTCGCGGAGCTCACACAATGAGCAGTTCTTC
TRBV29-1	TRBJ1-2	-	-	CSVEEGGYTF	TGCAGCGTTGAAGAGGGCGGCTACACCTTC
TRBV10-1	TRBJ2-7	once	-	CASSESGLSEQYF	TGCGCCAGCAGTGAGTCTGGGTTATCCGAGCAGTACTTC
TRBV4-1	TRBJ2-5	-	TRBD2	CASSQGLAGVHETQYF	TGCGCCAGCAGCCAAGGGCTAGCGGGAGTCCACGAGACCCAGTACTTC
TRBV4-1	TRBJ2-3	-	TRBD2	CASSREGASTDTQYF	TGCGCCAGCAGCCGGGAGGGAGCTAGCACAGATACGCAGTATTTT
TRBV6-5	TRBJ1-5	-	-	CASRPGGGNQPQHF	TGTGCCAGCAGGCCCGGGGGGGGCAATCAGCCCCAGCATTTT
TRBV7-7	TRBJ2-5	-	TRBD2	CASSPLAGGTETQYF	TGTGCTAGCAGCCCCTTAGCGGGGGGGACAGAGACCCAGTACTTC
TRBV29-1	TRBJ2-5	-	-	CSVVGGRGETQYF	TGCAGCGTTGTTGGGGGGCGCGGAGAGACCCAGTACTTC
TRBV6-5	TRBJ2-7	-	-	CASSYIDSPPGEQYF	TGTGCCAGCAGTTACATAGACAGCCCTCCGGGCGAGCAGTACTTC
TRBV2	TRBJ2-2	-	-	CASSGALTGELFF	TGTGCCAGCAGTGGTGCTCTCACCGGGGAGCTGTTTTTT
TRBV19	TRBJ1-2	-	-	CASRAGIGYGYTF	TGTGCCAGTAGAGCAGGGATAGGCTATGGCTACACCTTC
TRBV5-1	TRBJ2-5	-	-	CASSLQPGDRETQYF	TGCGCCAGCAGCTTGCAACCAGGGGATAGGGAGACCCAGTACTTC
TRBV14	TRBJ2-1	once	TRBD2	CASSQLSGRDYNEQFF	TGTGCCAGCAGCCAGCTAAGCGGGAGGGACTACAATGAGCAGTTCTTC
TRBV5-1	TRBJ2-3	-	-	CASSPGVRGEADTQYF	TGCGCCAGCAGCCCGGGGGTTCGAGGGGAGGCAGATACGCAGTATTTT
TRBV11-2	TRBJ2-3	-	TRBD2	CASRTLAGAGDTQYF	TGTGCCAGCAGAACCCTAGCGGGAGCGGGAGATACGCAGTATTTT
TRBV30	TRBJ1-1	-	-	CAWSVRQNTEAFF	TGTGCCTGGAGTGTTCGCCAGAACACTGAAGCTTTCTTT
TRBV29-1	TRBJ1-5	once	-	CSVAGTPNQPQHF	TGCAGCGTCGCCGGGACGCCTAATCAGCCCCAGCATTTT
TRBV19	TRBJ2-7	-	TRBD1	CATATGAGYEQYF	TGTGCCACTGCGACAGGGGCTGGGTACGAGCAGTACTTC
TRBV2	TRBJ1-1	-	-	CASTPVLKNTEAFF	TGTGCCAGCACCCCAGTCTTGAAAAACACTGAAGCTTTCTTT
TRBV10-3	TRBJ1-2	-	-	CAASDNYGYTF	TGTGCCGCCTCAGACAACTATGGCTACACCTTC
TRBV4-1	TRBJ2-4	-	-	CASSQSPLGVAKNIQYF	TGCGCCAGCAGCCAATCCCCCCTAGGGGTAGCCAAAAACATTCAGTACTTC
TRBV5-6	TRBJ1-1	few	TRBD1	CASSLAGGALNTEAFF	TGTGCCAGCAGCTTAGCAGGGGGCGCACTGAACACTGAAGCTTTCTTT
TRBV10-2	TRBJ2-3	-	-	CASRRLGTSTDTQYF	TGCGCCAGCAGGAGACTAGGAACTAGCACAGATACGCAGTATTTT
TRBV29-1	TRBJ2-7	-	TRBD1	CSVEGQGAYEQYF	TGCAGCGTTGAAGGGCAGGGGGCTTACGAGCAGTACTTC